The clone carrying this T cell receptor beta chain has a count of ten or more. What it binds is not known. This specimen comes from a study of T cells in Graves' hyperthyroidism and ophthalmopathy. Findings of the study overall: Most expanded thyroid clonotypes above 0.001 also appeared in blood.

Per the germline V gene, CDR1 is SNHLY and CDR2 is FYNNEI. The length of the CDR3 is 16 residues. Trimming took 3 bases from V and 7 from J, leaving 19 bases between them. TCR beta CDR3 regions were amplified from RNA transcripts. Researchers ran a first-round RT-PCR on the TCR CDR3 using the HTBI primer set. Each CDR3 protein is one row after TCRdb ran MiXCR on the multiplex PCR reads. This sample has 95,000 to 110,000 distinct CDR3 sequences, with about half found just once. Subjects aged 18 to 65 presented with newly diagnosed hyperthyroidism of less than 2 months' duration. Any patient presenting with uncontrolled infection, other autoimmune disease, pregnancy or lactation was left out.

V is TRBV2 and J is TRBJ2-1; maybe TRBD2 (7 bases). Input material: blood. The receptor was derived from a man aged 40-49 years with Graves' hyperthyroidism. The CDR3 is CASSDHVRGALNEQFF. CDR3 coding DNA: TGTGCCAGCAGTGACCATGTACGGGGGGCCCTGAATGAGCAGTTCTTC. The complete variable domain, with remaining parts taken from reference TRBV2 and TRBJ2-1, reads EPEVTQTPSHQVTQMGQEVILRCVPISNHLYFYWYRQILGQKVEFLVSFYNNEISEKSEIFDDQFSVERPDGSNFTLKIRSTKLEDSAMYFCASSDHVRGALNEQFFGPGTRLTVL.